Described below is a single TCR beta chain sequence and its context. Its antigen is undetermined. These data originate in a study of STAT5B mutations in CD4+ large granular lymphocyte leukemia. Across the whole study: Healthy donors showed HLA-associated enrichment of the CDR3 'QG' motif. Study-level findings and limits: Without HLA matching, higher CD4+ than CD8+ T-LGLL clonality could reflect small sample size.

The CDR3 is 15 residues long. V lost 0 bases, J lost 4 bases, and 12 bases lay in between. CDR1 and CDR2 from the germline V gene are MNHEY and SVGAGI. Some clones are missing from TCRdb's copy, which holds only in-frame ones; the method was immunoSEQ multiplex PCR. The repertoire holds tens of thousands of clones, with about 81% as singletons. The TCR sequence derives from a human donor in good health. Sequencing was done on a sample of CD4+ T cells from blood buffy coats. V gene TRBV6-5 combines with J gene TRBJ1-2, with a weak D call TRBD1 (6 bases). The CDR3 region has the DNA TGTGCCAGCAGTTACTCGAGCCAGGGGTTCTATGGCTACACCTTC. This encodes CASSYSSQGFYGYTF.